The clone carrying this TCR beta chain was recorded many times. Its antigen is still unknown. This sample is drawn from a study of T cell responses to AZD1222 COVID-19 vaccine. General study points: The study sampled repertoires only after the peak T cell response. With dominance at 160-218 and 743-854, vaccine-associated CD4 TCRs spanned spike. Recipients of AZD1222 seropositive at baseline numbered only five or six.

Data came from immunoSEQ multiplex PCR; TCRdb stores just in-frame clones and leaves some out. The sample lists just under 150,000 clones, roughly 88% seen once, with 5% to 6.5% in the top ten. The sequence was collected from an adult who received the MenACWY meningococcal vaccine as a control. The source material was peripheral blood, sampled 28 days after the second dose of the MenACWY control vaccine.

The CDR3 reads CASSLVSPTYEQYF. The CDR3 DNA is TGTGCCAGCAGCTTAGTTAGTCCGACCTACGAGCAGTACTTC. This rearrangement joins TRBV11-3 to TRBJ2-7, with D hard to call. The CDR3 length is 14 residues. The V gene's germline CDR1 is SGHNT and CDR2 YENEEA. V lost 1 base and J 2 bases, leaving 9 bases between the germline ends.